This TCR beta chain comes out of a study of CD8 T cells in ankylosing spondylitis. 5'-RACE, quantitative and with molecular barcodes, yielded the TCR beta libraries. TCRdb fed the 5' RACE reads into MiXCR, producing one record per CDR3 protein. This table holds 200,000 to 250,000 distinct CDR3 sequences, around 11% found once. The CDR3 loop spans 15 amino acids. V was clipped by 4 bases and J by 4 bases; unmatched bases: 4. Per the germline V gene, CDR1 is SGHKS and CDR2 is YYEKEE (reference sequence). This clonotype appeared many times. Its target is unknown. Overall study findings and caveats: In the blood and synovial fluid of reactive arthritis, some motif variants had been previously reported. Reported data indicate significant enrichment of disease-linked clones within matched ankylosing spondylitis synovial fluid. Within ankylosing spondylitis blood, a TCR beta motif made up of several highly homologous variants appeared to be characteristic.

The rearrangement uses TRBV5-5 and TRBJ2-2, with TRBD1 identical over 10 bases. The sequenced sample was blood, either unsorted or a sorted T cell fraction (not recorded which). The origin of this receptor is a male donor with ankylosing spondylitis or in good health (not recorded which). CDR3 protein: CASSPGTGATGELFF. For the CDR3, the DNA is TGTGCCAGCAGCCCCGGGACAGGGGCCACCGGGGAGCTGTTTTTT.